The source of this T cell receptor (beta chain) is a study of shared clonotypes between healthy human individuals. Study results and caveats: Clonotypes not shared had lower generation probabilities than those common to all four donors.

Terminally differentiated effector memory CD45RA+ cells were left out of the naive CD8 fraction, which was CD45RO-negative and positively selected for CCR7. Clones were sequenced by immunoSEQ multiplex PCR, and TCRdb holds only the in-frame ones, with some missing. The data contain around 580,000 clones, 95% to 98% of them seen just once; the ten biggest clones take up around 0.3%. As regards this clone: Its antigen is as yet unknown.

The receptor was isolated from a man under 40 in good health. The sample taken for sequencing was naive CD8+ T cells sorted from blood.

In DNA form, the CDR3 reads TGTGCCAGCAGCTTAGGACAGGGATGGGAAGGGCAGTTCTTC. Translated: CASSLGQGWEGQFF. The chain uses TRBV7-9 and TRBJ2-1; 7 nucleotides agree with TRBD1. V dropped 1 base and J dropped 12; count of bases not matched to a gene: 9. The V gene's germline CDR1 is SEHNR and CDR2 FQNEAQ (reference sequence). This CDR3 has 14 residues.